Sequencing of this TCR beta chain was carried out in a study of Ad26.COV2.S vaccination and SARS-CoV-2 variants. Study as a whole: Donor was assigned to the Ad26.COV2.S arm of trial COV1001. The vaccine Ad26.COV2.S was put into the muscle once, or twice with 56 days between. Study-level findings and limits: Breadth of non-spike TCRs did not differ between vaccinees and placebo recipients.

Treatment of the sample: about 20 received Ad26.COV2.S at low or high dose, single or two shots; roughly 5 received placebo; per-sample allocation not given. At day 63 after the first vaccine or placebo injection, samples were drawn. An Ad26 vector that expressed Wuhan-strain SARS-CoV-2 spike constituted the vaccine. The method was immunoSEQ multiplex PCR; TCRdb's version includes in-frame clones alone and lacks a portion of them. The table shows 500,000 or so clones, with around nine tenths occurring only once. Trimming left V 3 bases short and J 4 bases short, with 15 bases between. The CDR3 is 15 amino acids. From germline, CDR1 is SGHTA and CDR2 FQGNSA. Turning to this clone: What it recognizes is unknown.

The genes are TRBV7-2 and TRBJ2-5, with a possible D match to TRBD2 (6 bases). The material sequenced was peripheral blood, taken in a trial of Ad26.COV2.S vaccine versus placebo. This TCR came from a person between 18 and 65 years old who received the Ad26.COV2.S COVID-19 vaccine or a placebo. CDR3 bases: TGTGCCAGCAGCTTCGCGGGGTGGGGCGGAGAGACCCAGTACTTC. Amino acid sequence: CASSFAGWGGETQYF.